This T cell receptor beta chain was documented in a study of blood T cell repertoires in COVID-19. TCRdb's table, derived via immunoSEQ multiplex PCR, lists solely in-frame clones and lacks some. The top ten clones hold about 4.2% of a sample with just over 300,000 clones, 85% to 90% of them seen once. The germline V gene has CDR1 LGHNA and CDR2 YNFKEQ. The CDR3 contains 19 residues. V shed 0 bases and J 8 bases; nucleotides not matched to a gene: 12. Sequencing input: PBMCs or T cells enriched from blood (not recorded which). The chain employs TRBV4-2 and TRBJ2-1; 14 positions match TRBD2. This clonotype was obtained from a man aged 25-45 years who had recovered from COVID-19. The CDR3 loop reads CASSQDGTSGRLLVDEQFF. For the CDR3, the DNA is TGTGCCAGCAGCCAAGATGGGACTAGCGGGAGACTCCTGGTCGATGAGCAGTTCTTC.